This TCR beta chain was profiled in a study of OX40 agonist ivuxolimab in advanced cancers. Looking at the study overall: Ivuxolimab was an agonistic, fully human IgG2 monoclonal antibody directed against OX40 (CD134), a costimulatory receptor. Intravenous ivuxolimab was administered to patients every 2 weeks at six dose levels: 0.01, 0.1, 0.3, 1.5, 3 and 10 mg/kg. Of the approximately 50 dose-escalation patients, hepatocellular carcinoma was present in some 19, melanoma in roughly 15, renal cell carcinoma in 9 and head and neck cancer in 9. In the dose-escalation cohort, around four fifths of patients were male, and the mean age was approximately 60 years, with a range of about 23 to 85. Patients were allowed to have had prior anti-PD-1, anti-PD-L1 or anti-CTLA-4 therapy, and approximately 40% of the dose-escalation patients had previously received checkpoint inhibitors. Partial responses occurred in three dose-escalation patients, of whom one had hepatocellular carcinoma and two had cutaneous melanoma. Peripheral TCRbeta sequencing aimed to test whether ivuxolimab altered TCR sequence diversity and caused clonal T-cell expansion. The paper reports the monotherapy dose-escalation portion (N of about 47 patients) of the phase I ivuxolimab trial.

Patients with a history of autoimmune disease or receiving systemic immunosuppression were excluded from the trial. Peripheral blood for TCR sequencing was collected from all dose cohorts at baseline, on cycle 4 day 1, and on cycle 7 day 1. The samples were drawn from a first-in-human, open-label, multicenter phase I dose-escalation trial of ivuxolimab. The trial enrolled adults with locally advanced or metastatic head and neck squamous cell, hepatocellular, melanoma or renal cell carcinoma. Before TCR sequencing, CD4+ and CD8+ T cells were separately sorted from peripheral blood. In the case of this clone: Its antigen remains unidentified. No base-level quality is on record; no much larger clone is a single base apart.

Broader findings and caveats from the paper: After ivuxolimab, expanded clones were on average more numerous among CD8+ T cells than among CD4+ T cells. Partial responders in the 0.1-3.0 mg/kg groups had among the lowest normalized peripheral clonal expansion, especially among CD8+ T cells. Low levels of normalized T-cell clonal expansion were also shown by some nonresponding patients. The antigen specificity of the clonally expanded peripheral T cells was not determined. At doses of 0.1 to 3.0 mg/kg, clonal expansion of both CD4+ and CD8+ T cells in blood was seen between baseline and week 6.

Clipping removes 5 bases from V and 1 base from J, with 16 as the unmatched junction base count. The CDR3 goes from the cysteine to the phenylalanine over 18 residues. The entry retains the CDR3 DNA only, 54 bases that are in frame from base 1. From the germline V gene, CDR1 is SNHLY and CDR2 is FYNNEI. Genomic DNA was extracted from sorted cells for sequencing of the TCRbeta CDR3 region. The immunoSEQ Assay was used for sequencing of TCRbeta CDR3 regions. TCRdb stores this immuneACCESS table with in-frame sequences only. Part of the clones is absent; in the studies checked, under half of the shortfall reflects unresolved V genes, and no reason is known for the rest. This sample lists roughly 34,000 clones; roughly 87% were detected once. 0.9% to 0.95% of the sample goes to the ten largest clones.

The sequence links TRBV2 to TRBJ1-2; 7 middle bases align to TRBD1. Specimen: CD4+ or CD8+ T cells sorted from blood, collected in a trial of the OX40 agonist ivuxolimab. The receptor's source is an adult with an advanced solid tumor such as melanoma, head and neck, liver or kidney cancer. The CDR3 region: CASSPQGGRFTFNYGYTF. The DNA sequence follows: TGTGCCAGCAGTCCTCAAGGGGGCCGCTTCACATTTAACTATGGCTACACCTTC.